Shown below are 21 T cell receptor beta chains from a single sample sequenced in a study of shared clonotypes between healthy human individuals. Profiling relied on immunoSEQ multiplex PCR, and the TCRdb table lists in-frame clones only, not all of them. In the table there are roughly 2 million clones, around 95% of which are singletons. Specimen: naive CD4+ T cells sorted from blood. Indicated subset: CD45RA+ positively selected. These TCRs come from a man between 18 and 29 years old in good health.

The CDR3 coding sequence is TGTGCCAGCAGTTTAGTCGGGGGGAATATGCACGAGCAGTACTTC. Translating gives CASSLVGGNMHEQYF. The chain couples TRBV27 to TRBJ2-7, with 7 bases lining up with TRBD2. The CDR3 extends over 15 amino acids. The germline gives CDR1 MNHEY, CDR2 SMNVEV (reference sequence). J lost 5 bases, V lost 2 bases, and 9 bases had no gene match.

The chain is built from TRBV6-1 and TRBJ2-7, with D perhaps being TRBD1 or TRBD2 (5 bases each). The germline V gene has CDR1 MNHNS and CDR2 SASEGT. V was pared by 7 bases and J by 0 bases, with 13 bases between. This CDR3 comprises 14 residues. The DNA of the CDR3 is TGTGCCAGCATTTTGTGGGGACCCTCCTACGAGCAGTACTTC. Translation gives CASILWGPSYEQYF.

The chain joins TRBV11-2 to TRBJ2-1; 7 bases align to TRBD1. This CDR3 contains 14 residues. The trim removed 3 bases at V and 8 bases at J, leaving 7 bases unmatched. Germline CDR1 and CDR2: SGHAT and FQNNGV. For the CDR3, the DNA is TGTGCCAGCAGCTTGTCCAGGGGGAGCGATGAGCAGTTCTTC. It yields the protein CASSLSRGSDEQFF.

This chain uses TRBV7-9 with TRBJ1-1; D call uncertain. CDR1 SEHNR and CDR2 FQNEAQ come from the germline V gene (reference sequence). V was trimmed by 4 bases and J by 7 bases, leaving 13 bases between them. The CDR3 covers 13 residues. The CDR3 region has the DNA TGTGCCAGCAGCTCCAACGGACTTCTTGAAGCTTTCTTT. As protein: CASSSNGLLEAFF.

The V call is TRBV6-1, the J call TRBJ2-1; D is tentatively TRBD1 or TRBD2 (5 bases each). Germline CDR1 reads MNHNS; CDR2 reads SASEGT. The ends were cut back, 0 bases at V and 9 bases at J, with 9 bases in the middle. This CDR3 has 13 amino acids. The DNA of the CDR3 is TGTGCCAGCAGTGAAGCGGGGGTCGGTGAGCAGTTCTTC. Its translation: CASSEAGVGEQFF.

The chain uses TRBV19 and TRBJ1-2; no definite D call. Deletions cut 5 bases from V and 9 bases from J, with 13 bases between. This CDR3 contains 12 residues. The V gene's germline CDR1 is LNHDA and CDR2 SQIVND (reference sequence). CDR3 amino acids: CASSAPGFRYTF. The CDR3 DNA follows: TGTGCCAGTAGTGCCCCGGGGTTCCGCTACACCTTC.

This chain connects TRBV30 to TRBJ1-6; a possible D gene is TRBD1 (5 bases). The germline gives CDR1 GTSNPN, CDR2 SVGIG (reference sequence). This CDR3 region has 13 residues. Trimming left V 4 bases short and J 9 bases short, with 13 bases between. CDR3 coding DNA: TGTGCCTGGACGGTGGGGCGTGGTTCACCCCTCCACTTT. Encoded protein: CAWTVGRGSPLHF.

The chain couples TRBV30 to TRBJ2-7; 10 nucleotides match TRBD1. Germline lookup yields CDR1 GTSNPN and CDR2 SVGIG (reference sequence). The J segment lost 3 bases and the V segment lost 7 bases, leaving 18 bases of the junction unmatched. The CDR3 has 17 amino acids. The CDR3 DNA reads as TGTGCCTTGGGAACAACCGGGACAGGGGTCTTACTCTACGAGCAGTACTTC. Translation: CALGTTGTGVLLYEQYF.

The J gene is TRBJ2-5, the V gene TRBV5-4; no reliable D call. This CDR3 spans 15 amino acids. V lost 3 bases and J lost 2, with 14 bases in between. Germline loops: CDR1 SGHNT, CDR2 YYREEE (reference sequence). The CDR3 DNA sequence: TGTGCCAGCAGCTCCGGGCCAAGCTCTCAAGAGACCCAGTACTTC. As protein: CASSSGPSSQETQYF.

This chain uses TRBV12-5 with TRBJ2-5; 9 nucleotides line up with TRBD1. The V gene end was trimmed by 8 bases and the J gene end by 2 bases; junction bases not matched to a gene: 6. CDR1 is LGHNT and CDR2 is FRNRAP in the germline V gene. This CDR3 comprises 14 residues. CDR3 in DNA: TGTGCTAGTCAACAGGGGGCGATTCAAGAGACCCAGTACTTC. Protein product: CASQQGAIQETQYF.

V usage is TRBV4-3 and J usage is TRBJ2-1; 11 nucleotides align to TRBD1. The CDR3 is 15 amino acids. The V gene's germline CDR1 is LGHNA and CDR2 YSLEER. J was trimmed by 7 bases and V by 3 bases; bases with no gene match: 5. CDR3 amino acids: CASSHGTGGSNEQFF. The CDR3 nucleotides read TGCGCCAGCAGCCATGGGACAGGGGGAAGTAATGAGCAGTTCTTC.

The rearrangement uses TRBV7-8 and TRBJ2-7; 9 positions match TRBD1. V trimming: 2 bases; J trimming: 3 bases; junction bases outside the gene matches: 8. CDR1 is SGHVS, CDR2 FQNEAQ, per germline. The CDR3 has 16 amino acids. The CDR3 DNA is TGTGCCAGCAGCTTAAACACCGGGACAGGGTTCTACGAGCAGTACTTC. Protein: CASSLNTGTGFYEQYF.

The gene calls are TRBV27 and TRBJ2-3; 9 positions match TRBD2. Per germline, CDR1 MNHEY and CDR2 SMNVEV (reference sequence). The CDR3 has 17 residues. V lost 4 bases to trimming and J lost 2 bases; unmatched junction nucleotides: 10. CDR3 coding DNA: TGTGCCAGCAGTTCTCGCTGGGCGGGAGGGCCCACAGATACGCAGTATTTT. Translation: CASSSRWAGGPTDTQYF.

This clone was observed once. As DNA, the CDR3 is TGTGCCATCAGTGTTCAAGAGCAGTTCTTC. As protein: CAISVQEQFF. V gene TRBV10-3 combines with J gene TRBJ2-1, with unresolved D. CDR3 length equals 10 residues. Trimming took 4 bases from V and 10 from J, leaving 5 bases between them. CDR1 and CDR2 (germline): ENHRY, SYGVKD.

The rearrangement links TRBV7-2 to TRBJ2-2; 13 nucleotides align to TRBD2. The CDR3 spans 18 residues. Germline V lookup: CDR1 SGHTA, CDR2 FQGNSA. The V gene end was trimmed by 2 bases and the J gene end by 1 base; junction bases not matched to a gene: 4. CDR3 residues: CASSLPRLAGGNTGELFF. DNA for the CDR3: TGTGCCAGCAGCTTACCGAGACTAGCGGGAGGGAACACCGGGGAGCTGTTTTTT.

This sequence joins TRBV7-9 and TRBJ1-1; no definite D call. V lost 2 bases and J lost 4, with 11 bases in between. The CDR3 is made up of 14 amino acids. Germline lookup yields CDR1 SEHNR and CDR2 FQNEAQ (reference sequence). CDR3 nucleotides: TGTGCCAGCAGCTTATTGTTGGGGAGCACTGAAGCTTTCTTT. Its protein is CASSLLLGSTEAFF.

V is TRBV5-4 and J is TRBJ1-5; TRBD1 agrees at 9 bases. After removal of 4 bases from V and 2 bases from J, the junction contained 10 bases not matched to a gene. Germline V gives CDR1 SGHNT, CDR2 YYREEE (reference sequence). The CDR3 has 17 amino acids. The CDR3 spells CASSLTTGGFGNQPQHF. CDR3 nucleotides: TGTGCCAGCAGCCTAACGACAGGGGGATTTGGCAATCAGCCCCAGCATTTT.

The CDR3 protein is CAIREGSGSHEQYF. For the CDR3, the DNA is TGTGCCATCAGAGAGGGGAGCGGGAGCCACGAGCAGTACTTC. The chain is built from TRBV10-3 and TRBJ2-7; TRBD2 aligns across 8 bases. This CDR3 is built from 14 residues. Germline assignment: CDR1 ENHRY and CDR2 SYGVKD. V lost 6 bases to trimming and J lost 5 bases; unmatched junction nucleotides: 9.

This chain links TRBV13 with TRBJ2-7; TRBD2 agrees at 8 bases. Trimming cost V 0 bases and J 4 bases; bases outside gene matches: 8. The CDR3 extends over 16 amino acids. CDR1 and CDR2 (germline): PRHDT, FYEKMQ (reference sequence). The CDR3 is CASSLGGAGVRYEQYF. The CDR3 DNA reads TGTGCCAGCAGCTTAGGAGGAGCGGGAGTGAGGTACGAGCAGTACTTC.

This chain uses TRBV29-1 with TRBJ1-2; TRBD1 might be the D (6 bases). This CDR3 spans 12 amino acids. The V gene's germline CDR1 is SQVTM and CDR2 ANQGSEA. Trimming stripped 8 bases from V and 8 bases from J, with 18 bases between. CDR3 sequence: CSPRGPTGGYTF. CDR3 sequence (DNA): TGCAGCCCCAGGGGCCCCACGGGAGGCTACACCTTC.

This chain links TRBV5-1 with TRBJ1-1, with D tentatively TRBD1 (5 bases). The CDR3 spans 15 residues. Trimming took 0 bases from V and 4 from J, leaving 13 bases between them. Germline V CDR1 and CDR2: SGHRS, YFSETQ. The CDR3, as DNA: TGCGCCAGCAGCTTGGGAGAATTCGGGGGCACTGAAGCTTTCTTT. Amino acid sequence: CASSLGEFGGTEAFF.